This TCR beta chain was retrieved from a study of T-cell reconstitution after alpha-beta-depleted transplantation in children. Using unique molecular identifiers, the investigators prepared the TCRbeta library. In TCRdb, the PCR reads were re-called with MiXCR into one record per CDR3 protein. The sample carries hundreds of thousands of distinct CDR3 sequences, around 20% recorded once. This clonotype turned up a few times. After removal of 3 bases from V and 8 bases from J, the junction contained 12 bases not matched to a gene. CDR3 length equals 17 residues. The sequences come from PBMCs from the stem cell graft donor, collected from the stem cell graft. This receptor was taken from a human donor who donated a stem cell graft to a child with acute lymphoblastic leukemia. J is TRBJ2-2 and V is TRBV12-3 or TRBV12-4, with 10 nucleotides matching TRBD1. CDR3: CASSLISDRGNRGELFF. For the CDR3, the DNA is TGTGCCAGCAGTTTGATTTCGGACAGGGGGAACCGAGGGGAGCTGTTTTTT.